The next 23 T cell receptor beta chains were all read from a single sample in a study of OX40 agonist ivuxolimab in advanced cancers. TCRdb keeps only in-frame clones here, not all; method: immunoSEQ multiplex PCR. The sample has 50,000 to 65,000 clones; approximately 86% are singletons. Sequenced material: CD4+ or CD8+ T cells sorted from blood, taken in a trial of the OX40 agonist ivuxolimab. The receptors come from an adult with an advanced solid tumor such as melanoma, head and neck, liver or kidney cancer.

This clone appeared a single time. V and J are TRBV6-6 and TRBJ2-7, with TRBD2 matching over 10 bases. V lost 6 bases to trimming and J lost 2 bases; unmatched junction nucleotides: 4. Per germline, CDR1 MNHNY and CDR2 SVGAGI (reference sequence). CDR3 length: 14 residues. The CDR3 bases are TGTGCCAGCAGAGGACTAGCGGTCCCCTACGAGCAGTACTTC. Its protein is CASRGLAVPYEQYF.

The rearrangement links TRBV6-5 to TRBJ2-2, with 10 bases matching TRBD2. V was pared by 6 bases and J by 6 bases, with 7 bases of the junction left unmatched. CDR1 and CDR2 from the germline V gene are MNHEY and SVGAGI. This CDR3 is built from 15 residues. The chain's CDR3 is CASRTGTSVSGELFF. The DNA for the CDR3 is TGTGCCAGCAGAACCGGGACTAGCGTATCCGGGGAGCTGTTTTTT.

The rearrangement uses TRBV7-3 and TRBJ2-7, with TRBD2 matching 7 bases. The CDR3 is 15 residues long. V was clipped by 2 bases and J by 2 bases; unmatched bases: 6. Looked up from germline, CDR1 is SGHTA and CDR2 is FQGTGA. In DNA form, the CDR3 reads TGTGCCAGCAGCTTAGCACTAGCGACGACCTACGAGCAGTACTTC. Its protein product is CASSLALATTYEQYF.

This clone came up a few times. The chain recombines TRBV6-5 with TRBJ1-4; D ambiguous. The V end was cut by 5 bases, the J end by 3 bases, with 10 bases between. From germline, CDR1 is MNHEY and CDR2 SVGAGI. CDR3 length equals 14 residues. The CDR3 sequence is CASSVSTPNEKLFF. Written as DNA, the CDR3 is TGTGCCAGCAGTGTGTCTACTCCTAATGAAAAACTGTTTTTT.

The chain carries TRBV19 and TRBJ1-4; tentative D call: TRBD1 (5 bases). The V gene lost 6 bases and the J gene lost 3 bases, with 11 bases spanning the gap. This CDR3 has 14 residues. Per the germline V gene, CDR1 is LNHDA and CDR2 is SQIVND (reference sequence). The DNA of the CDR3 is TGTGCCAGTAGCGACAGATTAGCTAATGAAAAACTGTTTTTT. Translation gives CASSDRLANEKLFF.

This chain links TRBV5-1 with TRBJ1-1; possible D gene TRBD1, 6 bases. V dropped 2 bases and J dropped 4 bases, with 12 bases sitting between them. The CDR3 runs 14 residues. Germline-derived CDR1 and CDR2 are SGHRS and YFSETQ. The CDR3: CASSLGGIATEAFF. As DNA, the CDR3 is TGCGCCAGCAGCTTAGGGGGGATAGCCACTGAAGCTTTCTTT.

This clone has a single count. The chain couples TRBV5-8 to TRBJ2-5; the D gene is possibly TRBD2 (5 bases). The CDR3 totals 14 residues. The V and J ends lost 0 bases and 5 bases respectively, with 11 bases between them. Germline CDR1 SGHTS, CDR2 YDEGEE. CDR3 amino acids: CASSLVSGVETQYF. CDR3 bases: TGTGCCAGCAGCTTGGTGTCCGGGGTTGAGACCCAGTACTTC.

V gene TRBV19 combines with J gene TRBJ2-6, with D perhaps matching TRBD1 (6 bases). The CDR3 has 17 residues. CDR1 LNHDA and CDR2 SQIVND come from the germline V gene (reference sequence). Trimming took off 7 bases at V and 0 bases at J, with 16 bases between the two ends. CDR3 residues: CASKIGQRISGANVLTF. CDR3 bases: TGTGCCAGTAAAATTGGACAGAGGATCTCTGGGGCCAACGTCCTGACTTTC.

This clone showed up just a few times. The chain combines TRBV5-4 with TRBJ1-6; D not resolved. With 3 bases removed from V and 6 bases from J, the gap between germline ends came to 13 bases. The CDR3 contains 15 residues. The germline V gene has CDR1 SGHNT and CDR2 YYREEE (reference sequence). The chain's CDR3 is CASSSVVGRNSPLHF. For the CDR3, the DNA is TGTGCCAGCAGCTCGGTGGTGGGTCGTAATTCACCCCTCCACTTT.

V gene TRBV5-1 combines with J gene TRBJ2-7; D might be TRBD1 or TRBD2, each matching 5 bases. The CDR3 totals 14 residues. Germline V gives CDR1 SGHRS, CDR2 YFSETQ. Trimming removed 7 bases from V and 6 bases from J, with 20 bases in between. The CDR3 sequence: CASGLTGTTGEQYF. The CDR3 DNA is TGCGCCAGCGGATTGACCGGGACGACGGGCGAGCAGTACTTC.

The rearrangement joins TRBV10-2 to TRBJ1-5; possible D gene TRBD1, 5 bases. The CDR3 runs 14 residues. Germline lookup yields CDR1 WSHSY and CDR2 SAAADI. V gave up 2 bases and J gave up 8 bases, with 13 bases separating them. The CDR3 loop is CASSERAGREPQHF. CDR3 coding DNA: TGCGCCAGCAGTGAGAGGGCAGGGAGGGAGCCCCAGCATTTT.

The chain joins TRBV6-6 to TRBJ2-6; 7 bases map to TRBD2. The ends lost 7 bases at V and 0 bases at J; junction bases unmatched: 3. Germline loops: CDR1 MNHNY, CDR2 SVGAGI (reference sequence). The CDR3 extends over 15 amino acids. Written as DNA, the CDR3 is TGTGCCAGCATCGGGGGGACCTCTGGGGCCAACGTCCTGACTTTC. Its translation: CASIGGTSGANVLTF.

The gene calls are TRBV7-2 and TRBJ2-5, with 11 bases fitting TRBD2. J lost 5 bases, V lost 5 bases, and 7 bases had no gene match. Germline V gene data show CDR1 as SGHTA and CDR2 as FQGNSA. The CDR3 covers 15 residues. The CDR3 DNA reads TGTGCCAGCAGCCTTAGCGGGGGGGCCTTGGAGACCCAGTACTTC. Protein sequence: CASSLSGGALETQYF.

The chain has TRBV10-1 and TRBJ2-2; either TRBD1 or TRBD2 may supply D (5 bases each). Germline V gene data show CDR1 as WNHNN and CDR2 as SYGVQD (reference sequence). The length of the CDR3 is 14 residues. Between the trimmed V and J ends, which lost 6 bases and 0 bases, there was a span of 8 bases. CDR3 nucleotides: TGCGCCAGCAGAGGGACGGCGAACACCGGGGAGCTGTTTTTT. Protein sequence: CASRGTANTGELFF.

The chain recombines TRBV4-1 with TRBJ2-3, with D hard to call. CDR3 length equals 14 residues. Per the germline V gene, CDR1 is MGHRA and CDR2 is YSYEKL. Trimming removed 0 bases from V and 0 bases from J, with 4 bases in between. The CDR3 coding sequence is TGCGCCAGCAGCCAAGATAGGAGCACAGATACGCAGTATTTT. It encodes CASSQDRSTDTQYF.

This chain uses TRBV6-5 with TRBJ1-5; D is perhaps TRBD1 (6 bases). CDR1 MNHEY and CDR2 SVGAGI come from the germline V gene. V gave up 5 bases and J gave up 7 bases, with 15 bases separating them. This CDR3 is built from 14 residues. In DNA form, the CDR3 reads TGTGCCAGCAGTGAACCGGGGGCACGACAGCCCCAGCATTTT. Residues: CASSEPGARQPQHF.

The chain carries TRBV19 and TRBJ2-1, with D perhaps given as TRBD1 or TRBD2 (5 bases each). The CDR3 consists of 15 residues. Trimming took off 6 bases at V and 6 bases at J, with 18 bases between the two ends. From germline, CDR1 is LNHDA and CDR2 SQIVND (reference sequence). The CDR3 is CASRTDSWGSNEQFF. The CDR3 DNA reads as TGTGCCAGTAGGACCGACAGCTGGGGGTCCAATGAGCAGTTCTTC. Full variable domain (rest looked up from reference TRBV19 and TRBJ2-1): DGGITQSPKYLFRKEGQNVTLSCEQNLNHDAMYWYRQDPGQGLRLIYYSQIVNDFQKGDIAEGYSVSREKKESFPLTVTSAQKNPTAFYLCASRTDSWGSNEQFFGPGTRLTVL.

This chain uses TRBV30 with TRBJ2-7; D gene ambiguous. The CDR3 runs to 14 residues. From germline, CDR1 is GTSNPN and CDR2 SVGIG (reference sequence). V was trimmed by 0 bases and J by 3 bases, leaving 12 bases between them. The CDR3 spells CAWSVSRANYEQYF. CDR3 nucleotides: TGTGCCTGGAGTGTAAGTCGGGCCAACTACGAGCAGTACTTC.

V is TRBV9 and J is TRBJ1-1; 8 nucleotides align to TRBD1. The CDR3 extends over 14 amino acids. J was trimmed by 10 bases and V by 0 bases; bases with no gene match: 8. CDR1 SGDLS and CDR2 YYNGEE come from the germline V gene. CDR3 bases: TGTGCCAGCAGCGTAGTCCCGGACAGGGTGGGAGCTTTCTTT. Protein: CASSVVPDRVGAFF. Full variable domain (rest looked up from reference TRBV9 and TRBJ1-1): DSGVTQTPKHLITATGQRVTLRCSPRSGDLSVYWYQQSLDQGLQFLIQYYNGEERAKGNILERFSAQQFPDLHSELNLSSLELGDSALYFCASSVVPDRVGAFFGQGTRLTVV.

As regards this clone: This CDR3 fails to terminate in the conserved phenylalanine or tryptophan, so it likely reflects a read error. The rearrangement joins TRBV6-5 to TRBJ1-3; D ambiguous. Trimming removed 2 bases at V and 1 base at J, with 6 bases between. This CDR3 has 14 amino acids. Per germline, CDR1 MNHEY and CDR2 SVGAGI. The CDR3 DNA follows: TGTGCCAGCAGTTACGGAGGTTCTGGAAACACCATATATCTT. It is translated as CASSYGGSGNTIYL.

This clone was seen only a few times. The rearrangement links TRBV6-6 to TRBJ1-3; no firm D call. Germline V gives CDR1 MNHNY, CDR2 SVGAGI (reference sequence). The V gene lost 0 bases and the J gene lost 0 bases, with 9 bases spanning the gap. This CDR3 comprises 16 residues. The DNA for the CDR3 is TGTGCCAGCAGTTACTCGACCGTCGCCTCTGGAAACACCATATATTTT. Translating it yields CASSYSTVASGNTIYF.

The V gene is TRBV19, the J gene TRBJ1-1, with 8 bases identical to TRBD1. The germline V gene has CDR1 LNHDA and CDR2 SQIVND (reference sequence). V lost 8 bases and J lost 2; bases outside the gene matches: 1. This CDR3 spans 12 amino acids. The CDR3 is CASGQGNTEAFF. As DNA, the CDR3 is TGTGCCAGTGGACAGGGCAACACTGAAGCTTTCTTT.

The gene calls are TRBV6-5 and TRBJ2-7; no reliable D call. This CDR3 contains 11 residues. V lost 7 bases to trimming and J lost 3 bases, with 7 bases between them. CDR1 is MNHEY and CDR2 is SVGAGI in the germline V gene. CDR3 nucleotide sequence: TGTGCCAGCACGGACGGCTACGAGCAGTACTTC. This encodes CASTDGYEQYF.